These T cell receptor beta chains were read from a single sample in a study of a mutant IDH1 vaccine in newly diagnosed glioma. The assay was immunoSEQ multiplex PCR, and TCRdb's table has in-frame clones only and misses some. In the table there are about 68,000 clones, roughly 83% of which are singletons. Their antigen targets remain unknown. Sequencing was performed on PBMCs, taken from a glioma patient whose treatment included an IDH1 peptide vaccine. Receptors were obtained from a man aged 18-30 years with glioma. CDR3s include the opening cysteine and the closing phenylalanine or tryptophan. Each record gives: J gene, V gene, CDR3 protein.

J: TRBJ2-1
V: TRBV7-3
CDR3: CASSLTFGRGLYNEQFF

J: TRBJ2-5
V: TRBV6-6
CDR3: CASSYPMTGSETQYF

J: TRBJ2-7
V: TRBV6-6
CDR3: CASRPRALYEQYF

J: TRBJ1-5
V: TRBV19
CDR3: CASSKSGFARQPQHF

J: TRBJ2-3
V: TRBV7-2
CDR3: CASSPRPGTSGTDTQYF

J: TRBJ2-2
V: TRBV7-9
CDR3: CASSLTAALNTGELFF

J: TRBJ2-7
V: TRBV2
CDR3: CASSDRSEHYEQYF

J: TRBJ1-5
V: TRBV6-4
CDR3: CASSDSFRGTNQPQHF

J: TRBJ2-2
V: TRBV19
CDR3: CASRGRLGSGTGELFF

J: TRBJ2-7
V: TRBV6-6
CDR3: CASSYLAAEQYF

J: TRBJ2-2
V: TRBV5-1
CDR3: CASSRTGELFF

J: TRBJ1-3
V: TRBV30
CDR3: CAWNDRGRSGNTIYF

J: TRBJ2-7
V: TRBV6-6
CDR3: CASRARGSPVSYEQYF

J: TRBJ2-5
V: TRBV30
CDR3: CAWGTSSGRKETQYF

J: TRBJ2-3
V: TRBV6-1
CDR3: CASSDGSWGDPPSDTQYF

J: TRBJ2-7
V: TRBV28
CDR3: CASRIGTGFYEQYF

J: TRBJ2-7
V: TRBV7-9
CDR3: CASSFSGLYEQYF

J: TRBJ1-1
V: TRBV6-1
CDR3: CASSGQPLYVNTEAFF

J: TRBJ2-1
V: TRBV20-1
CDR3: CSARDFSVQFF

J: TRBJ1-2
V: TRBV28
CDR3: CASSLVQDRRTLGYTF

J: TRBJ1-4
V: TRBV29-1
CDR3: CSVAGRLNEKLFF

J: TRBJ1-5
V: TRBV30
CDR3: CAWSGQGASQPQHF

J: TRBJ2-7
V: TRBV7-9
CDR3: CASSSSQGPYEQYF

J: TRBJ2-1
V: TRBV2
CDR3: CASNPGGLGNEQFF

J: TRBJ2-7
V: TRBV10-3
CDR3: CAISELGAEQYF

J: TRBJ2-7
V: TRBV20-1
CDR3: CSASGGYEQYF

J: TRBJ1-2
V: TRBV4-1
CDR3: CASSPLRQGTRYTF